This TCR beta chain was sequenced during a study of regulatory T cells in long-lasting Graves disease. The table lists this clonotype with many counts. Its antigen is currently unknown. Combining iRepertoire HTBI primers with Arm-PCR of CDR3 regions, the authors built TCR beta libraries. TCRdb processed the multiplex PCR reads anew with MiXCR; each CDR3 protein has one entry. The sample includes just over 600,000 distinct CDR3 sequences, roughly 15% of them seen just once. Trimming took 3 bases from V and 4 from J, leaving 15 bases between them. This CDR3 is built from 15 residues. Sample time point: newly diagnosed GD, antithyroid drugs for less than 3 months. The TCR library used RNA extracted from PBMCs. Study-level points and caveats: Persistent patients shared more public clonotypes (about 2,600) than new patients (roughly 970).

Another study also made use of these data, one on T cells in Graves' hyperthyroidism and ophthalmopathy. That paper adds: Stable hyperthyroidism was told apart from ophthalmopathy by a model built on 13 V-J features.

The chain is built from TRBV12-3 or TRBV12-4 and TRBJ1-2; D might be TRBD1 (6 bases). This TCR derives from a woman aged 25-40 years with Graves disease. The specimen comprised peripheral blood mononuclear cells (PBMCs), sampled at new diagnosis, from a patient treated with antithyroid drugs. CDR3 coding DNA: TGTGCCAGCAGTTTGGGGGCAGGAGGATTCTATGGCTACACCTTC. Residues: CASSLGAGGFYGYTF.